These 24 T cell receptor beta chains came from one sample sequenced in a study of monozygotic twins with inflammatory bowel disease. Reanalyzing the 5' RACE reads, TCRdb keeps one entry per CDR3 protein, without DNA. Here the sample table reports around 400,000 distinct CDR3 sequences. The material sequenced was blood. Receptor source: a human donor with ulcerative colitis or Crohn's disease, or a healthy co-twin of an affected twin (not recorded which).

This chain connects TRBV27 to TRBJ2-5; the TRBD1 assignment by TCRdb is unverifiable without DNA. The CDR3 is made up of 14 amino acids. Germline CDR1 reads MNHEY; CDR2 reads SMNVEV (reference sequence). The CDR3 loop reads CASSYIRGGETQYF.

CDR3 protein: CASSLDSTGVRNTIYF. V usage is TRBV7-2 and J usage is TRBJ1-3; TCRdb's D call, TRBD1, is unchecked because there is no DNA. CDR1 and CDR2 (germline): SGHTA, FQGNSA. The CDR3 covers 16 residues.

The chain uses TRBV7-9 and TRBJ2-3; the D call of TRBD2 rests on TCRdb alone, since no DNA is present to check it. The germline CDR1 and CDR2 sequences are SEHNR and FQNEAQ (reference sequence). The CDR3 has 13 residues. This CDR3 is CASSLGLSGTQYF.

V and J are TRBV6-1 and TRBJ1-1; the TCRdb call, TRBD1, lacks DNA for checking. This CDR3 spans 15 amino acids. Germline lookup yields CDR1 MNHNS and CDR2 SASEGT. CDR3 sequence: CASRQTGGGVTEAFF.

The chain joins TRBV2 to TRBJ2-7; TCRdb's D gene call, TRBD1, goes unchecked for lack of DNA. CDR1 is SNHLY and CDR2 is FYNNEI in the germline V gene. CDR3 size: 13 residues. This CDR3 is CASIPDGTYEQYF.

This sequence joins TRBV20-1 and TRBJ2-2. Per the germline V gene, CDR1 is DFQATT and CDR2 is SNEGSKA (reference sequence). This CDR3 is built from 11 residues. CDR3 region: CSATNTGELFF.

V gene TRBV30 combines with J gene TRBJ2-5; as DNA is missing, the TRBD1 call by TCRdb cannot be tested. The CDR3 runs 12 residues. Germline CDR1 GTSNPN, CDR2 SVGIG (reference sequence). CDR3 amino acids: CAWSVGKETQYF.

The rearrangement joins TRBV29-1 to TRBJ2-3; as DNA is missing, the TRBD2 call by TCRdb cannot be tested. Germline V gene data show CDR1 as SQVTM and CDR2 as ANQGSEA. The CDR3 sequence is 13 residues long. CDR3 sequence: CSVASGRADTQYF.

The genes are TRBV14 and TRBJ2-2; lacking DNA, the TRBD1 call made by TCRdb goes unchecked. Looked up from germline, CDR1 is SGHDN and CDR2 is FVKESK. The CDR3 spans 16 residues. This CDR3 is CASSQPGGYNTGELFF.

The J gene is TRBJ2-5, the V gene TRBV27; TCRdb designates TRBD1, a call that cannot be tested without DNA. Germline values: CDR1 MNHEY, CDR2 SMNVEV (reference sequence). There are 14 residues in the CDR3. The CDR3 is CASTTGDLKETQYF.

CDR3 sequence reads: CATATGYQPQHF. The chain links TRBV7-9 to TRBJ1-5; TCRdb's assignment of TRBD1 cannot be checked, as there is no DNA. This CDR3 is 12 amino acids long. The germline gives CDR1 SEHNR, CDR2 FQNEAQ (reference sequence).

The chain recombines TRBV20-1 with TRBJ2-7; TCRdb designates TRBD2, a call that cannot be tested without DNA. CDR3 length: 12 amino acids. Germline values: CDR1 DFQATT, CDR2 SNEGSKA (reference sequence). The CDR3 here is CSAGSGPYEQYF.

V and J are TRBV28 and TRBJ1-2; TCRdb picks TRBD1, but there is no DNA to check that call. There are 14 residues in the CDR3. The germline V gene has CDR1 MDHEN and CDR2 SYDVKM. The CDR3 protein is CASSLTPFKGGYTF.

The J gene is TRBJ2-7, the V gene TRBV5-6; without DNA, the TCRdb call of TRBD2 cannot be checked. Germline assignment: CDR1 SGHDT and CDR2 YYEEEE. CDR3 length equals 15 residues. The CDR3 loop is CASSIGTSGSYEQYF. The complete variable domain, with remaining parts taken from reference TRBV5-6 and TRBJ2-7, reads DAGVTQSPTHLIKTRGQQVTLRCSPKSGHDTVSWYQQALGQGPQFIFQYYEEEERQRGNFPDRFSGHQFPNYSSELNVNALLLGDSALYLCASSIGTSGSYEQYFGPGTRLTVT.

The chain couples TRBV12-3 or TRBV12-4 to TRBJ2-3; TCRdb picks TRBD2, but there is no DNA to check that call. The CDR3 has 19 amino acids. CDR3: CASSLGPLFAGGHQDTQYF.

The V call is TRBV6-1, the J call TRBJ2-5; TCRdb reports TRBD1, a call that lacks DNA to check it against. CDR1 is MNHNS, CDR2 SASEGT, per germline. This CDR3 region has 15 residues. The CDR3: CASGPGARTQETQYF.

This rearrangement joins TRBV27 to TRBJ2-3; TCRdb gives TRBD2 as the D gene, but with no DNA this cannot be confirmed. The CDR3 spans 14 residues. From germline, CDR1 is MNHEY and CDR2 SMNVEV (reference sequence). The CDR3 loop is CASSLRLLTDTQYF.

This CDR3 is CASSLETGRPYEQYF. This chain joins TRBV5-1 and TRBJ2-7. The CDR3 loop spans 15 amino acids. In germline, CDR1 is SGHRS, CDR2 YFSETQ.

The rearrangement joins TRBV10-3 to TRBJ2-5; the TCRdb D gene call, TRBD2, has no DNA to confirm it. CDR1 is ENHRY, CDR2 SYGVKD, per germline. The CDR3 totals 15 residues. CDR3 in amino acids: CAIRRLAGVQETQYF.

This chain uses TRBV20-1 with TRBJ2-2; as DNA is missing, the TRBD1 call by TCRdb cannot be tested. Germline assignment: CDR1 DFQATT and CDR2 SNEGSKA (reference sequence). CDR3 length: 13 amino acids. The CDR3 loop reads CSARLNRAGELFF.

The V call is TRBV20-1, the J call TRBJ1-2; the TCRdb D gene call, TRBD1, has no DNA to confirm it. The CDR3 spans 16 residues. Germline CDR1 reads DFQATT; CDR2 reads SNEGSKA (reference sequence). CDR3: CSARDPMGQYYYGYTF.

V gene TRBV24-1 combines with J gene TRBJ2-3. Germline V gene sequence: CDR1 KGHDR, CDR2 SFDVKD. CDR3 length: 14 amino acids. The CDR3 here is CATSVDTSTDTQYF.

The chain joins TRBV20-1 to TRBJ1-5; TCRdb's D call of TRBD1 is untestable without DNA. The CDR3 is 17 amino acids. CDR1 DFQATT and CDR2 SNEGSKA come from the germline V gene (reference sequence). CDR3 sequence: CSAILTGRRFDNQPQHF.

The chain uses TRBV29-1 and TRBJ2-1; TCRdb proposes TRBD2, but this gene call is untestable without DNA. This CDR3 has 14 residues. Germline CDR1 is SQVTM and CDR2 is ANQGSEA. The CDR3 protein is CSGTSGLFYNEQFF.